This T cell receptor beta chain was identified in a study of blood T cell repertoires in COVID-19. There are 13 residues in the CDR3. Trimming removed 4 bases from V and 4 bases from J; junction bases left unmatched: 1. CDR1 is SGHTS, CDR2 YDEGEE, per germline. How the authors handled the data: For nucleated cells, counts were estimated from reference gene primer amplification. Here immunoSEQ multiplex PCR was the method, and the copy in TCRdb shows in-frame clones only, minus some. That table furnishes V, J and clone size, whereas the DNA furnished D and trimming. The repertoire holds about 310,000 clones, with 85% as singletons. Across roughly 25 US areas, participants ranged in age from roughly 18 to 95 years.

This chain connects TRBV5-8 to TRBJ2-1; 8 bases agree with TRBD1. The sequence came from a woman aged 25 to 39 who had been exposed to COVID-19. Sample: PBMCs or T cells enriched from blood (not recorded which). The DNA of the CDR3 is TGTGCCAGCAGCCGACAGGGGTACAATGAGCAGTTCTTC. It translates to CASSRQGYNEQFF.